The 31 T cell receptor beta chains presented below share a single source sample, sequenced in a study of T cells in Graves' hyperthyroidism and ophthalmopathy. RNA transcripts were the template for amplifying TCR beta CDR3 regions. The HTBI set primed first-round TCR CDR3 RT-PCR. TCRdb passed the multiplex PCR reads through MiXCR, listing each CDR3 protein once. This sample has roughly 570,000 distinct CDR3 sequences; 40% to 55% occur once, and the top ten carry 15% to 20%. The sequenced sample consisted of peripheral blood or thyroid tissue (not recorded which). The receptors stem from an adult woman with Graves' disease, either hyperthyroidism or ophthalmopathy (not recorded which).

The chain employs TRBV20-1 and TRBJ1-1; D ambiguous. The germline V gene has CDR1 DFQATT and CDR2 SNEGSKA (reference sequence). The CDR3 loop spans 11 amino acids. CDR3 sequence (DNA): TGCACTACGACGGCGAACACTGAAGCTTTCTTT. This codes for CTTTANTEAFF.

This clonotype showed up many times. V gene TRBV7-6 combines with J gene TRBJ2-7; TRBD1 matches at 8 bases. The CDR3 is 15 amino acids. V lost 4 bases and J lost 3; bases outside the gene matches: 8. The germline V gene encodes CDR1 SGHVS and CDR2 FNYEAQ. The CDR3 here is CASSSAGQGFYEQYF. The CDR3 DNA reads TGTGCCAGCAGCTCAGCCGGACAGGGATTCTACGAGCAGTACTTC.

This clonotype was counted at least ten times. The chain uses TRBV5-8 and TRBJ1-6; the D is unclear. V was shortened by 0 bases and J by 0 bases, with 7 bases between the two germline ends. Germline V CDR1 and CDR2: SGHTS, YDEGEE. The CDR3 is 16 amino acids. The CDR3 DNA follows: TGTGCCAGCAGCTTGGTAGGCAGCTCCTATAATTCACCCCTCCACTTT. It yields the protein CASSLVGSSYNSPLHF. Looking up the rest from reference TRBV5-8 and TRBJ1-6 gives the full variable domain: EAGVTQSPTHLIKTRGQQATLRCSPISGHTSVYWYQQALGLGLQFLLWYDEGEERNRGNFPPRFSGRQFPNYSSELNVNALELEDSALYLCASSLVGSSYNSPLHFGNGTRLTVT.

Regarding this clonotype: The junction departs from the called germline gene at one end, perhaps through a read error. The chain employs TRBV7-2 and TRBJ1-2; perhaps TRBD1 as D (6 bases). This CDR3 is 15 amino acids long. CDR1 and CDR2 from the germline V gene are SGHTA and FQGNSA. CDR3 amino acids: CASTLAGGASYGYTF. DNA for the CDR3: TGTGCCAGCACCTTAGCGGGGGGGGCGTCCTATGGCTACACCTTC.

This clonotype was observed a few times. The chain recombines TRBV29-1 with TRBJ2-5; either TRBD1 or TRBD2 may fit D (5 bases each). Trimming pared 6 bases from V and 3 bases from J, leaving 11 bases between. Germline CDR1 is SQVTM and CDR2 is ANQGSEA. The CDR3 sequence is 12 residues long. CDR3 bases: TGCAGCGTGGAGGAAGGGGAAGAGACCCAGTACTTC. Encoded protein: CSVEEGEETQYF.

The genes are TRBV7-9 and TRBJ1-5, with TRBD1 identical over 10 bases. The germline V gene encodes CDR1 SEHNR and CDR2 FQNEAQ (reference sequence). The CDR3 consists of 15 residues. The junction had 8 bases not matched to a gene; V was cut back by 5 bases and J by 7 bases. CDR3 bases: TGTGCCAGCAGCCTGCGACAGGGGGCTAAACAGCCCCAGCATTTT. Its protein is CASSLRQGAKQPQHF.

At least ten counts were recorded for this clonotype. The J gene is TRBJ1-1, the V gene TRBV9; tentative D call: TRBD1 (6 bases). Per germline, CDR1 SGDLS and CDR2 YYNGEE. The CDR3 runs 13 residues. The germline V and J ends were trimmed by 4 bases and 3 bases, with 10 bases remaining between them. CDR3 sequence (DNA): TGTGCCAGCAGCTCGGGACAATACACTGAAGCTTTCTTT. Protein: CASSSGQYTEAFF.

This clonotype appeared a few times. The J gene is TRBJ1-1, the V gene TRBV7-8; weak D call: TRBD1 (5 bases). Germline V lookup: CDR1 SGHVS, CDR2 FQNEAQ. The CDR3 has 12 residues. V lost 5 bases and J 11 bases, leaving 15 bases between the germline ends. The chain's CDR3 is CASSLSDTMAFF. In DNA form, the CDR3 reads TGTGCCAGCAGCCTTTCGGACACAATGGCTTTCTTT. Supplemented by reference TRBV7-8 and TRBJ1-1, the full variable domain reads GAGVSQSPRYKVAKRGQDVALRCDPISGHVSLFWYQQALGQGPEFLTYFQNEAQLDKSGLPSDRFFAERPEGSVSTLKIQRTQQEDSAVYLCASSLSDTMAFFGQGTRLTVV.

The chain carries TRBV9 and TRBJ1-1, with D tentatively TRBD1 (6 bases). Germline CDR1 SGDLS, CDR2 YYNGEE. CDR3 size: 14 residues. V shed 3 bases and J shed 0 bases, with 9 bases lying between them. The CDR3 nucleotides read TGTGCCAGCAGCGGGGGGCCAATGAACACTGAAGCTTTCTTT. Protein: CASSGGPMNTEAFF.

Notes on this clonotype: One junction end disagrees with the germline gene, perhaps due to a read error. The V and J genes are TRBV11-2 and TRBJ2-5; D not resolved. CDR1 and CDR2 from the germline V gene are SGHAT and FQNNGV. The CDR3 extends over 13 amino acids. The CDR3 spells CASSNARTAPLPF. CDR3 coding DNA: TGTGCCAGCAGCAACGCCCGGACGGCCCCCCTCCCCTTC.

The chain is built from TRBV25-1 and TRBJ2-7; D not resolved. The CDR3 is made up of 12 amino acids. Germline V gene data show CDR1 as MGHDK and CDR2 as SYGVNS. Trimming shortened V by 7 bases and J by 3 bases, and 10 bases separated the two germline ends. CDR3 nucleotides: TGTGCCAGCAAGTTGGGCAACTACGAGCAGTACTTC. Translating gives CASKLGNYEQYF.

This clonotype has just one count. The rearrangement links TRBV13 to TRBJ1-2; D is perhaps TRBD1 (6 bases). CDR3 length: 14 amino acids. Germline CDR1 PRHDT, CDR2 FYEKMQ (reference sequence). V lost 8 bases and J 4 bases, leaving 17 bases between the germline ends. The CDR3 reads CASPPGAQSYGYTF. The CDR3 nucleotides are TGTGCCAGCCCCCCGGGGGCCCAAAGCTATGGCTACACCTTC. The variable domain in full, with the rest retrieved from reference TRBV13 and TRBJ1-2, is AAGVIQSPRHLIKEKRETATLKCYPIPRHDTVYWYQQGPGQDPQFLISFYEKMQSDKGSIPDRFSAQQFSDYHSELNMSSLELGDSALYFCASPPGAQSYGYTFGSGTRLTVV.

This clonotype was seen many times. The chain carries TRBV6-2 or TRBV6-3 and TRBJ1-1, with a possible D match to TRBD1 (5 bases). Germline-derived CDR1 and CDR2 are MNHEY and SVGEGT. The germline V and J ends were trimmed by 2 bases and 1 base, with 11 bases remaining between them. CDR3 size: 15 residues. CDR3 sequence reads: CASSYLGTENTEAFF. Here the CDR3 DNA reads TGTGCCAGCAGTTACCTAGGGACGGAGAACACTGAAGCTTTCTTT.

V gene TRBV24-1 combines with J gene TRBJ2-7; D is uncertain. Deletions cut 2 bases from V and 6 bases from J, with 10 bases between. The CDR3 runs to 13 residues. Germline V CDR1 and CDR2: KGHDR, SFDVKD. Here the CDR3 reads CATSDWVGGEQYF. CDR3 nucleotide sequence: TGTGCCACCAGTGATTGGGTGGGCGGCGAGCAGTACTTC.

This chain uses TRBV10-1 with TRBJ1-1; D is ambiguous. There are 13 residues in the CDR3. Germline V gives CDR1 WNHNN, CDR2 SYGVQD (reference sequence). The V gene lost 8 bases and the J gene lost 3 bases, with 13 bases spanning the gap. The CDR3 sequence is CASPGYQDTEAFF. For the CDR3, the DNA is TGCGCCAGCCCTGGTTATCAGGACACTGAAGCTTTCTTT.

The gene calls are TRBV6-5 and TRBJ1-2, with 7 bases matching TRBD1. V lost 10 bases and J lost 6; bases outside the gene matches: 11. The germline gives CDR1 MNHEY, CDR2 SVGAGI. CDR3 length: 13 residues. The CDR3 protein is CATNQGGYDGYTF. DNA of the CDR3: TGTGCCACCAATCAGGGGGGGTACGATGGCTACACCTTC.

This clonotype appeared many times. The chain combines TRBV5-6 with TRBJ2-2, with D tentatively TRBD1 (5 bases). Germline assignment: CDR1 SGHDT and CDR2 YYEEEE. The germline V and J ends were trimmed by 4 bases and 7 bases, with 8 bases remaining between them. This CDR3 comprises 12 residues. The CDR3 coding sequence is TGTGCCAGCAGCGAAGGGGACGGGGAGCTGTTTTTT. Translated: CASSEGDGELFF.

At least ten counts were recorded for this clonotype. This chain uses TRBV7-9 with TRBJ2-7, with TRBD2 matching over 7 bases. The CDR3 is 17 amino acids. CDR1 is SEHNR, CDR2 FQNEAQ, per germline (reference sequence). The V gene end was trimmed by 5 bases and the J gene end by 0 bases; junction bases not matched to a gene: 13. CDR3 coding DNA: TGTGCCAGCAGCGTCCGGGGGGAGGGGCGAAGCTCCTACGAGCAGTACTTC. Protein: CASSVRGEGRSSYEQYF.

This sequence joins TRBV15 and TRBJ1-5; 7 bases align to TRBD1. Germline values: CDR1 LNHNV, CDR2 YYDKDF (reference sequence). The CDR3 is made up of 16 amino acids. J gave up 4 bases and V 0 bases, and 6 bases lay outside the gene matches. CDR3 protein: CATSRDRGDRNQPQHF. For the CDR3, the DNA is TGTGCCACCAGCAGAGATAGGGGGGACAGAAATCAGCCCCAGCATTTT.

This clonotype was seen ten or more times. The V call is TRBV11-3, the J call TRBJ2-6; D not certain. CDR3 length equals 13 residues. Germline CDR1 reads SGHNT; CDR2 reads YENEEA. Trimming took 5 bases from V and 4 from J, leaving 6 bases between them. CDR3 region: CASSPRGANVLTF. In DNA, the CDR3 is TGTGCCAGCAGCCCCCGGGGGGCCAACGTCCTGACTTTC.

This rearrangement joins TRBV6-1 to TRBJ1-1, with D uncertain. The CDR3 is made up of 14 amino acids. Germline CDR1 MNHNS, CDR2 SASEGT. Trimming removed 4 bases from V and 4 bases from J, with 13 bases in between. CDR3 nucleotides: TGTGCCAGCAGTGTGTCGCAGCTAGCCACTGAAGCTTTCTTT. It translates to CASSVSQLATEAFF.

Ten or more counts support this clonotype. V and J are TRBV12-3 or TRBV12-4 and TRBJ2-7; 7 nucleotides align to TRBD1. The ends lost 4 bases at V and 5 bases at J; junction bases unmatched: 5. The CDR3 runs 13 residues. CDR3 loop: CASSSRDSHEQYF. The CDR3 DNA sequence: TGTGCCAGCAGTTCCCGGGACAGCCACGAGCAGTACTTC.

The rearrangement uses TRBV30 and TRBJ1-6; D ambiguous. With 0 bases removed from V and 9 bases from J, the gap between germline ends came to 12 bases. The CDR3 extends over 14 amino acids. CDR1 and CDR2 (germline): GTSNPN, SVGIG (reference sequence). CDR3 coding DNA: TGTGCCTGGAGTGTCCTCGATGGCCCTTCACCCCTCCACTTT. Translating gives CAWSVLDGPSPLHF.

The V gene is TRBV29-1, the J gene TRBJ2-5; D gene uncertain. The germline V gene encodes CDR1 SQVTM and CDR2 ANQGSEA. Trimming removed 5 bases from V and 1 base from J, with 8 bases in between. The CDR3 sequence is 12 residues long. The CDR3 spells CSVYPRQETQYF. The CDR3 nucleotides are TGCAGCGTTTATCCCCGCCAAGAGACCCAGTACTTC.

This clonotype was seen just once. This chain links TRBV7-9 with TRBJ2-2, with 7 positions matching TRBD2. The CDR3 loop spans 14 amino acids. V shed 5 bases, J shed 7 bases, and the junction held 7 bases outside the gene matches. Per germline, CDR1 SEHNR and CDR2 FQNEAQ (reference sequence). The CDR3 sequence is CASSPGRTSGELFF. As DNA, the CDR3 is TGTGCCAGCAGCCCCGGGAGGACTAGCGGGGAGCTGTTTTTT.

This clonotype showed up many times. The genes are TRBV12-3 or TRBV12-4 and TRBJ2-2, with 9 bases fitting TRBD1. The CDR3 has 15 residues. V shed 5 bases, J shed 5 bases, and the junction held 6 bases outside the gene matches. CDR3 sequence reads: CASSRGQGRTGELFF. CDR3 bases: TGTGCCAGCAGTCGCGGACAGGGGAGGACCGGGGAGCTGTTTTTT.

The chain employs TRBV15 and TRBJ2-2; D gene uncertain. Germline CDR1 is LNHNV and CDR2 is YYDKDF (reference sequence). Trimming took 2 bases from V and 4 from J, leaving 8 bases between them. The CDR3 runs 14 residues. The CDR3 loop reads CATSRIGSTGELFF. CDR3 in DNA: TGTGCCACCAGCAGAATTGGTTCCACCGGGGAGCTGTTTTTT.

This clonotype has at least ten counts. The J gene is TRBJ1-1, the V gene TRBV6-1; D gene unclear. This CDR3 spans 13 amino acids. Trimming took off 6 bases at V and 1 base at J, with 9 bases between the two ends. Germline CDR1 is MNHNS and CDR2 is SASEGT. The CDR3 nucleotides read TGTGCCAGCAGCAAAGAGAAGAACACTGAAGCTTTCTTT. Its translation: CASSKEKNTEAFF.

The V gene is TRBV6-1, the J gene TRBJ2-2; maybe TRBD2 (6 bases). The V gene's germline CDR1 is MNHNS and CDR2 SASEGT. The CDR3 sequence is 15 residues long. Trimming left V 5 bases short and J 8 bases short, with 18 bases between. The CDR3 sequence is CASSLRRALGGELFF. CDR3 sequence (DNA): TGTGCCAGCAGTCTCCGGAGGGCTCTCGGGGGGGAGCTGTTTTTT.

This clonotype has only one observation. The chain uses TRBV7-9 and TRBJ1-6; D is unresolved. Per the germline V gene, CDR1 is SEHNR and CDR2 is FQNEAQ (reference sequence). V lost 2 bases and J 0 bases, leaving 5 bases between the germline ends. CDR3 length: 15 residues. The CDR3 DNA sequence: TGTGCCAGCAGCTTAACCAGCTCCTATAATTCACCCCTCCACTTT. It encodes CASSLTSSYNSPLHF.

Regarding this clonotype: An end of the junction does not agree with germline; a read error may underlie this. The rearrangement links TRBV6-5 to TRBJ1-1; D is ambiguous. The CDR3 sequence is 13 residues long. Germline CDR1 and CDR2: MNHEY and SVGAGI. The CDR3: CASSDSVNTEAFF. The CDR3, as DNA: TGTGCCAGCAGTGACTCAGTGAACACTGAAGCTTTCTTT.